The present T cell receptor beta chain was sequenced within a study of breast tumors, draining lymph nodes, adjacent tissues. Study observations and caveats: Tumors had less TCR diversity than lymph nodes, more than nontumor tissue. Luminal-like breast cancer showed significantly greater tumor-nontumor repertoire similarity than basal-like breast cancer did. Data fit most tumor T cells coming from lymph node, expanding in tumor. The lymph node origin of tumor T cells was framed as consistent with a hypothesis, not demonstrated.

TCRdb called the multiplex PCR reads again in MiXCR, with one record for every CDR3 protein. The sample carries around 130,000 distinct CDR3 sequences, less than 25% recorded once. At least ten counts were recorded for this clonotype. Antigen: not known. This CDR3 has 15 residues. The germline gives CDR1 SGHRS, CDR2 YFSETQ. V dropped 6 bases and J dropped 0 bases, with 16 bases sitting between them. The lymph nodes were axillary draining lymph nodes from breast cancer patients. The chain couples TRBV5-1 to TRBJ2-7, with D possibly being TRBD2 (5 bases). Sequencing used axillary lymph node tissue. The sequence derives from a female donor with breast cancer. Some clones in this sample may be carry-over from other donors' samples. This chain's CDR3 is CASTPGKGSSYEQYF. CDR3 nucleotides: TGCGCCAGCACCCCGGGGAAGGGAAGCTCCTACGAGCAGTACTTC. The full variable domain, with the rest looked up from reference TRBV5-1 and TRBJ2-7, is KAGVTQTPRYLIKTRGQQVTLSCSPISGHRSVSWYQQTPGQGLQFLFEYFSETQRNKGNFPGRFSGRQFSNSRSEMNVSTLELGDSALYLCASTPGKGSSYEQYFGPGTRLTVT.